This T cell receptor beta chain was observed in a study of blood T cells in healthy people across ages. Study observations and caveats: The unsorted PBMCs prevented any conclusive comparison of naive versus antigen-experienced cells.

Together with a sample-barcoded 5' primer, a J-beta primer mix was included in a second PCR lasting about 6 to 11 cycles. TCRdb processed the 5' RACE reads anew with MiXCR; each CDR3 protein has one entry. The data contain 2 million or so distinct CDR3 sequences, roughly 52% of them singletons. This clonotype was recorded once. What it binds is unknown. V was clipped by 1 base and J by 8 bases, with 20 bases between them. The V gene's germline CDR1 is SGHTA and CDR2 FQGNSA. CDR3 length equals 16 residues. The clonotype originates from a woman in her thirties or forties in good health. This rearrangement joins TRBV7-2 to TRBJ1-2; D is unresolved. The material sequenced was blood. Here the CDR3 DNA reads TGTGCCAGCAGCTTAGGTGTTGGCGGCCCGCGACGAGGCTACACCTTC. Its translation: CASSLGVGGPRRGYTF. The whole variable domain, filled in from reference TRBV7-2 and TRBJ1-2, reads GAGVSQSPSNKVTEKGKDVELRCDPISGHTALYWYRQSLGQGLEFLIYFQGNSAPDKSGLPSDRFSAERTGGSVSTLTIQRTQQEDSAVYLCASSLGVGGPRRGYTFGSGTRLTVV.